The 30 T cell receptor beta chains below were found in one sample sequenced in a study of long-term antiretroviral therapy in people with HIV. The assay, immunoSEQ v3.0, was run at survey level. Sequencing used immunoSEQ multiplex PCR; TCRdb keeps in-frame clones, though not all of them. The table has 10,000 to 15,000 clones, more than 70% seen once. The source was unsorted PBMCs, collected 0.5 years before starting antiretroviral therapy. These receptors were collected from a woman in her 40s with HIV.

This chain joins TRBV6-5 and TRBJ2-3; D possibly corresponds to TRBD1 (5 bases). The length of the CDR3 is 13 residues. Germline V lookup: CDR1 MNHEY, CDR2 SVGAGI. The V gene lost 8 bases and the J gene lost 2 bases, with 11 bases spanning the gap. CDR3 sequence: CASRMTDTDTQYF. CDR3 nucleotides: TGTGCCAGCCGAATGACAGACACAGATACGCAGTATTTT.

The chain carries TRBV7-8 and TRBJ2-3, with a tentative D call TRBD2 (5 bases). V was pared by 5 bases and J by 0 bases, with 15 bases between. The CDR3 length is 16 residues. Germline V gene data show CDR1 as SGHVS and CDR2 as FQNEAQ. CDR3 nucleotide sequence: TGTGCCAGCAGCCTACTAGAATCCTCTAGCACAGATACGCAGTATTTT. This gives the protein CASSLLESSSTDTQYF.

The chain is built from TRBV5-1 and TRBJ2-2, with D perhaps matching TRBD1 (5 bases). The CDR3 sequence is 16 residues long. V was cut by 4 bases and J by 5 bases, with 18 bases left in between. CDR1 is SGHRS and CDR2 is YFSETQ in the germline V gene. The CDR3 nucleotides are TGCGCCAGCAGCCCCCCGAGGACAACGTCGACCGGGGAGCTGTTTTTT. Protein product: CASSPPRTTSTGELFF.

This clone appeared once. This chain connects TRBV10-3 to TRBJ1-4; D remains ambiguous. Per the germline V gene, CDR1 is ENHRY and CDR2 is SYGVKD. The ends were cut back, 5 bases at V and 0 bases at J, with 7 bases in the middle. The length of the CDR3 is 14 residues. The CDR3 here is CAISNGTTNEKLFF. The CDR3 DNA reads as TGTGCCATCAGTAACGGAACAACTAATGAAAAACTGTTTTTT.

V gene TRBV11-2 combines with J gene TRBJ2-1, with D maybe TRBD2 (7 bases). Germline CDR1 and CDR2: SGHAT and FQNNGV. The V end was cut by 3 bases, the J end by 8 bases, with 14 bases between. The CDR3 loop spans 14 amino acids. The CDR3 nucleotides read TGTGCCAGCAGCTTCGGAGGGGGGGCCGATGAGCAGTTCTTC. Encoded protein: CASSFGGGADEQFF.

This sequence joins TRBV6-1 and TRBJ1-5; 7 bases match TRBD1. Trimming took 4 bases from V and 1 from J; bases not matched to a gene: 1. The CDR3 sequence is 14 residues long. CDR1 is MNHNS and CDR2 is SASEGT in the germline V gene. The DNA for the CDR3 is TGTGCCAGCAGTGGCAGGGGGAGCAATCAGCCCCAGCATTTT. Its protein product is CASSGRGSNQPQHF.

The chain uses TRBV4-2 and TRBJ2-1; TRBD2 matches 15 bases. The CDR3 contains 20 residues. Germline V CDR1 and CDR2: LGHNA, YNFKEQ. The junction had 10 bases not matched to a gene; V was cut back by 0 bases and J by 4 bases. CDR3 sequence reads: CASSQDRGTSGGSQYNEQFF. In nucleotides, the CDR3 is TGTGCCAGCAGCCAAGACCGTGGGACTAGCGGGGGGTCCCAGTACAATGAGCAGTTCTTC.

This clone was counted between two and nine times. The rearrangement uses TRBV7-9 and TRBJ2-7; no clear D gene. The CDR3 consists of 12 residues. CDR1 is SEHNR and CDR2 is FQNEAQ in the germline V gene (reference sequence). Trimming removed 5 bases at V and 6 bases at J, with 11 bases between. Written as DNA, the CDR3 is TGTGCCAGCAGCAAAAAGGGATCCGAGCAGTACTTC. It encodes CASSKKGSEQYF.

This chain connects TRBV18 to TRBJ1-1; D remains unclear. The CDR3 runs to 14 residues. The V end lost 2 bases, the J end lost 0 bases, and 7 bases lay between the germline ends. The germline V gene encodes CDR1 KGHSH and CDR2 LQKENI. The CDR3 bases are TGTGCCAGCTCACCAAAAACACTGAACACTGAAGCTTTCTTT. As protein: CASSPKTLNTEAFF.

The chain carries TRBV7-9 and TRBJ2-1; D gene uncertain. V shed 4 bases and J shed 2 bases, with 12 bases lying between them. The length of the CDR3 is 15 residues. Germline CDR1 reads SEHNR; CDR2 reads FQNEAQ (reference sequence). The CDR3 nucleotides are TGTGCCAGCAGCTCTTCAACTACCGCCTACAATGAGCAGTTCTTC. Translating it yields CASSSSTTAYNEQFF. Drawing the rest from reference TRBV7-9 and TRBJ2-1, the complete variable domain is DTGVSQNPRHKITKRGQNVTFRCDPISEHNRLYWYRQTLGQGPEFLTYFQNEAQLEKSRLLSDRFSAERPKGSFSTLEIQRTEQGDSAMYLCASSSSTTAYNEQFFGPGTRLTVL.

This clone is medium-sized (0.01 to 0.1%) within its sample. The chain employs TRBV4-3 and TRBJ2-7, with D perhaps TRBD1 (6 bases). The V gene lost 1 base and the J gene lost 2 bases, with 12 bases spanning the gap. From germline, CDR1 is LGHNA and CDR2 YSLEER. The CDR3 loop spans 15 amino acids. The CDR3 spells CASSQVQGGTYEQYF. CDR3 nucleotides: TGCGCCAGCAGCCAAGTTCAAGGGGGTACCTACGAGCAGTACTTC.

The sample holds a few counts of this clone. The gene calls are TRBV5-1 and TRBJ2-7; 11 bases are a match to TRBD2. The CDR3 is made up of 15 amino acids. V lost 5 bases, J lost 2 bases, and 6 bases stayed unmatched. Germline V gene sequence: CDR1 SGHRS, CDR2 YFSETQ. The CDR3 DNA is TGCGCCAGCAGAACGGGACTAGCGGTAACCTACGAGCAGTACTTC. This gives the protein CASRTGLAVTYEQYF.

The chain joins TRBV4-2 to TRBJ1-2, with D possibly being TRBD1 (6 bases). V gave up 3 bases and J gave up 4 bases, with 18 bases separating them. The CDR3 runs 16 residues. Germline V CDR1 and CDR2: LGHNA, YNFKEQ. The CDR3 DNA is TGTGCCAGCAGCCAGGGAGACAGGTTACAAGCCTATGGCTACACCTTC. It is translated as CASSQGDRLQAYGYTF.

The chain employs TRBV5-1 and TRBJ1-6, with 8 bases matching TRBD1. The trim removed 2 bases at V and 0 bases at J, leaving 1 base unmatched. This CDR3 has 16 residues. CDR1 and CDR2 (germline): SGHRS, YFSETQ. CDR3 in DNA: TGCGCCAGCAGCTTCAGGGGGCCCTCCTATAATTCACCCCTCCACTTT. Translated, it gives CASSFRGPSYNSPLHF. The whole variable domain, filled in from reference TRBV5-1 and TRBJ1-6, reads KAGVTQTPRYLIKTRGQQVTLSCSPISGHRSVSWYQQTPGQGLQFLFEYFSETQRNKGNFPGRFSGRQFSNSRSEMNVSTLELGDSALYLCASSFRGPSYNSPLHFGNGTRLTVT.

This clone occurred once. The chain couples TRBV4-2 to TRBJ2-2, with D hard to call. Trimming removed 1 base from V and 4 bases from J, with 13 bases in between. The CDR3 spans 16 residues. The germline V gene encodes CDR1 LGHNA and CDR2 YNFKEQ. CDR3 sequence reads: CASSQVSVTFTGELFF. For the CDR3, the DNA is TGTGCCAGCAGCCAAGTCTCCGTGACCTTCACCGGGGAGCTGTTTTTT.

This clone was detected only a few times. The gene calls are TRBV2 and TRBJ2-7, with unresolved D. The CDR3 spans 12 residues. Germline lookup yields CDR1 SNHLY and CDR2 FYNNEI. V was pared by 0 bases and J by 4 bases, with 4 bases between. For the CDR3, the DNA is TGTGCCAGCAGTGAAGCCGGATACGAGCAGTACTTC. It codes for CASSEAGYEQYF.

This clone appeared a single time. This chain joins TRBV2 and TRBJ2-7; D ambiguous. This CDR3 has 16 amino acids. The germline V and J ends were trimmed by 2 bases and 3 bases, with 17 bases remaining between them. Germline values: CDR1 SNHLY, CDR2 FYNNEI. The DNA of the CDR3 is TGTGCCAGCAGTGAAAGTGGCCTCTATGCCAACTACGAGCAGTACTTC. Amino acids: CASSESGLYANYEQYF.

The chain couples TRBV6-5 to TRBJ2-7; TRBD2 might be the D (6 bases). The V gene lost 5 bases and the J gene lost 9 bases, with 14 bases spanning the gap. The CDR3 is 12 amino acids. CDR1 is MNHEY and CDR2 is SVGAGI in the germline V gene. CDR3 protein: CASSPMEGAQYF. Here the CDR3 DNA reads TGTGCCAGCAGTCCGATGGAGGGAGCGCAGTACTTC.

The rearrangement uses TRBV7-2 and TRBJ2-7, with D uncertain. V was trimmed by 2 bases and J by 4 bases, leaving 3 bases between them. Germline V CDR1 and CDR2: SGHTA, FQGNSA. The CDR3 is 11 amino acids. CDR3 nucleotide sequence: TGTGCCAGCAGCTTATCTTACGAGCAGTACTTC. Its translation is CASSLSYEQYF.

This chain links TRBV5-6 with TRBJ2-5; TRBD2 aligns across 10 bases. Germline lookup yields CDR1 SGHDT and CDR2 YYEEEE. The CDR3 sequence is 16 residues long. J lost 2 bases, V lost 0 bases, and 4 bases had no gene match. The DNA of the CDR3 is TGTGCCAGCAGCTTGGCCGCTAGCGGGGGACAAGAGACCCAGTACTTC. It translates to CASSLAASGGQETQYF.

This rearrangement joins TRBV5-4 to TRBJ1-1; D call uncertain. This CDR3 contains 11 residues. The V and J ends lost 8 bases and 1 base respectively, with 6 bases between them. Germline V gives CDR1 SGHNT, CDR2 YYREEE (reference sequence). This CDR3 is CASHRNTEAFF. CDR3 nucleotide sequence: TGTGCCAGTCACAGGAACACTGAAGCTTTCTTT. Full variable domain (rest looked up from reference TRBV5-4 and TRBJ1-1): ETGVTQSPTHLIKTRGQQVTLRCSSQSGHNTVSWYQQALGQGPQFIFQYYREEENGRGNFPPRFSGLQFPNYSSELNVNALELDDSALYLCASHRNTEAFFGQGTRLTVV.

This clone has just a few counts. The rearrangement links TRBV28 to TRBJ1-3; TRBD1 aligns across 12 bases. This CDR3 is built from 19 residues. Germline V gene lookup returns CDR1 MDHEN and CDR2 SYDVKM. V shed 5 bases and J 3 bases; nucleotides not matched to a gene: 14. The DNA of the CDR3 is TGTGCCAGCAGTCCTCTTATGGGACAGGGGGCAGTGGGTGGAAACACCATATATTTT. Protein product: CASSPLMGQGAVGGNTIYF.

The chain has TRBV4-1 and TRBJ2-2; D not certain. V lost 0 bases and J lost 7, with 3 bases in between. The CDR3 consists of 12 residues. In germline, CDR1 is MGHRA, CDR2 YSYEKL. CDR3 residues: CASSQELGELFF. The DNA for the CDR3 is TGCGCCAGCAGCCAAGAACTCGGGGAGCTGTTTTTT.

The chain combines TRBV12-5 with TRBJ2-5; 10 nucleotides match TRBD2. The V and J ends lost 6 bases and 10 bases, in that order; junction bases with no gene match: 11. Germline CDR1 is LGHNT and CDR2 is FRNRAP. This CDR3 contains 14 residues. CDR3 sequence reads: CASGKSGGAGIQYF. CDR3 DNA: TGTGCTAGTGGCAAGAGCGGGGGGGCCGGGATCCAGTACTTC.

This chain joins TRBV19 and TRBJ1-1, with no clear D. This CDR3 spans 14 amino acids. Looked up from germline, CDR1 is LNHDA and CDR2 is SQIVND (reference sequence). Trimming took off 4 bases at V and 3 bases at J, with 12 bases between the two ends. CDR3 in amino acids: CASSTYSQDTEAFF. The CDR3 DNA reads TGTGCCAGTAGTACATACAGCCAAGACACTGAAGCTTTCTTT.

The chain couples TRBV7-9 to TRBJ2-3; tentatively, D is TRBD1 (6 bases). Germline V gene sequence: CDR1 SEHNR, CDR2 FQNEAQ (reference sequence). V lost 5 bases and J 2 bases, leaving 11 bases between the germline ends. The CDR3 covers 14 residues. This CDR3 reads CASSLQGHTDTQYF. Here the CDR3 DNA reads TGTGCCAGCAGCCTACAGGGACACACAGATACGCAGTATTTT.

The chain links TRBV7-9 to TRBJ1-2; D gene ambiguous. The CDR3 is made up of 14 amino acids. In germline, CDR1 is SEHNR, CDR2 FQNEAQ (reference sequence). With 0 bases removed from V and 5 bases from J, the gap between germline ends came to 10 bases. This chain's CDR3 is CASSLARQSYGYTF. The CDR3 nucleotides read TGTGCCAGCAGCTTAGCGCGCCAGAGTTATGGCTACACCTTC.

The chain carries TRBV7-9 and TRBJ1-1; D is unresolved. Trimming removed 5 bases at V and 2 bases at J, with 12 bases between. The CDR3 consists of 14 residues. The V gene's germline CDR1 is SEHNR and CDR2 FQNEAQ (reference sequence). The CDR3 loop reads CASSKTRENTEAFF. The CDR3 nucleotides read TGTGCCAGCAGCAAAACCCGGGAAAACACTGAAGCTTTCTTT.

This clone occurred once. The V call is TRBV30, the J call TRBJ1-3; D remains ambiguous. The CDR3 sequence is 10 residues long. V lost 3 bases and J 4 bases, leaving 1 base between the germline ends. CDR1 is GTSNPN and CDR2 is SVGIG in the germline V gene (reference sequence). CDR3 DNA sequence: TGTGCCTGGAGGGGAAACACCATATATTTT. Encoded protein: CAWRGNTIYF.

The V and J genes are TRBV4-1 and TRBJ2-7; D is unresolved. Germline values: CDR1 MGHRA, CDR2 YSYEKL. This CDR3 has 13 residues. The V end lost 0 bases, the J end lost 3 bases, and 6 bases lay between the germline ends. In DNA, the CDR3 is TGCGCCAGCAGCCAAGACAATTTCTACGAGCAGTACTTC. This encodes CASSQDNFYEQYF.